A selection of T cell receptor beta chains follows, all from one sample in a study of shared clonotypes between healthy human individuals. Generated by immunoSEQ multiplex PCR, the TCRdb table keeps only in-frame clones and is missing some. The top ten hold 0.32% of the sample, which has a few hundred thousand clones, approximately 96% seen once. Sequenced material: memory CD8+ T cells sorted from blood. The receptors here all came from a man aged 25-45 years in good health. Both conserved end residues are part of each CDR3. The D gene is left open where the match is weak. Some rows mark clone size as missing; the rest say once, few, many or name a class of expanded clone.

d_call,v_call,j_call,cdr3_length,clone_size,cdr3_nt,cdr3_aa
TRBD1,TRBV29-1,TRBJ1-2,14,NA,TGCAGCGTTCATACCGGGACAGCTAACTATGGCTACACCTTC,CSVHTGTANYGYTF
NA,TRBV20-1,TRBJ1-5,11,NA,TGCAGTGCTACGGCAGGCAAACCCCAGCATTTT,CSATAGKPQHF
NA,TRBV28,TRBJ1-1,12,NA,TGTGCCAGCAGTTGGGGTGGGGCTGAAGCTTTCTTT,CASSWGGAEAFF
TRBD2,TRBV6-5,TRBJ2-3,14,NA,TGTGCCAGTCGACCGGGAGGGATCCCAGATACGCAGTATTTT,CASRPGGIPDTQYF
TRBD2,TRBV9,TRBJ2-1,17,NA,TGTGCCAGCAGCCCACATCGGACTAGCGGGAACGTCGGTGAGCAGTTCTTC,CASSPHRTSGNVGEQFF
TRBD2,TRBV10-3,TRBJ2-1,16,NA,TGTGCCATCGCCGACACTAGCGTAAGCTCCTACAATGAGCAGTTCTTC,CAIADTSVSSYNEQFF
NA,TRBV27,TRBJ2-3,14,once,TGTGCCAGCAGGGTAAAGGGTTTCGCAGATACGCAGTATTTT,CASRVKGFADTQYF
TRBD2,TRBV7-3,TRBJ2-3,17,NA,TGTGCCAGCAGCCCTAACAGACTAGCGGGGGGCACAGATACGCAGTATTTT,CASSPNRLAGGTDTQYF
TRBD2,TRBV7-6,TRBJ2-1,18,NA,TGTGCCAGCAGCGTCGCGCGATCCGGGACTAGCGGGACCCATGAGCAGTTCTTC,CASSVARSGTSGTHEQFF
NA,TRBV7-8,TRBJ2-1,12,NA,TGTGCCAGCAGCTTAGGGGGAATTGAGCAGTTCTTC,CASSLGGIEQFF
NA,TRBV9,TRBJ2-2,13,NA,TGTGCCAGCAGCGTAGTGGGAGACGGGGAGCTGTTTTTT,CASSVVGDGELFF
NA,TRBV9,TRBJ2-3,11,NA,TGTGCCAGCAGCGCAGGGGATACGCAGTATTTT,CASSAGDTQYF
NA,TRBV27,TRBJ2-7,15,NA,TGTGCCAGCAGTCTACAACTAGGAGGGATCTACCAGCAGTACTTC,CASSLQLGGIYQQYF
NA,TRBV20-1,TRBJ2-3,11,NA,TGCAGTGCTGGGAACACAGATACGCAGTATTTT,CSAGNTDTQYF
NA,TRBV27,TRBJ1-1,11,NA,TGTGCCAGCAAGACGGAGGCTGAAGCTTTCTTT,CASKTEAEAFF
TRBD2,TRBV4-2,TRBJ2-3,15,NA,TGTGCCAGCAGCCAAGATCTAGCGGGAGCAGATACGCAGTATTTT,CASSQDLAGADTQYF
TRBD1,TRBV5-6,TRBJ2-1,15,NA,TGTGCCAGCAGCTCCTTCGGGACAGCTTACAATGAGCAGTTCTTC,CASSSFGTAYNEQFF